The following is a T cell receptor beta chain sequence with its context. Amplification used 60 V beta primers and 13 J beta primers. Repertoires were generated with immunoSEQ multiplex PCR, while TCRdb's copy carries only in-frame clones and drops some. The sample shows 85,000 to 100,000 clones, 75% to 90% of them seen only once. Time point of the sample: after dendritic cell vaccination, including at tumor progression/relapse. PBMC sampling occurred before vaccination, two weeks after the third dose, and at progression. This entry comes from a study of glioma-infiltrating T cells after dendritic cell vaccination. As for the study in general: Treatment, given 2003 to 2012, was autologous tumor lysate-pulsed dendritic cell vaccination. Dendritic cells derived from monocytes and pulsed with autologous tumor lysate formed the vaccine.

This CDR3 is built from 16 residues. Trimming removed 0 bases from V and 0 bases from J, with 11 bases in between. Per the germline V gene, CDR1 is SGHDN and CDR2 is FVKESK. The chain uses TRBV14 and TRBJ1-1; the D gene is possibly TRBD1 (5 bases). This clonotype was sampled from a human donor with glioblastoma. This material consisted of blood, taken after dendritic cell vaccination. CDR3: CASSQDRGTVNTEAFF. Here the CDR3 DNA reads TGTGCCAGCAGCCAAGATAGGGGTACAGTGAACACTGAAGCTTTCTTT. The whole variable domain, filled in from reference TRBV14 and TRBJ1-1, reads EAGVTQFPSHSVIEKGQTVTLRCDPISGHDNLYWYRRVMGKEIKFLLHFVKESKQDESGMPNNRFLAERTGGTYSTLKVQPAELEDSGVYFCASSQDRGTVNTEAFFGQGTRLTVV.